This T cell receptor beta chain was sequenced during a study of shared clonotypes between healthy human individuals (dated by TCRdb to the early 2020s). Some background on the complete study: A couple of women and a few men aged 18 to 49 years were included in the cohort. For each donor, three plates each were used for CD4 naive and CD4 memory, two plates were used for CD8 naive, and one plate was used for CD8 memory. The study deeply sequenced blood TCR repertoires of several healthy adults to estimate repertoire size and the extent of clonotype sharing between individuals. To increase sequencing depth and limit assay-specific biases, different laboratories used diverse techniques to prepare libraries and sequence TCR repertoires. Per donor, leukapheresis produced somewhere between about 0.94 and 9 billion PBMCs.

General conclusions and limits of the study: Sampling was restricted to blood, and TCR repertoires in tissue are likely to differ from TCR repertoires in blood. Sharing across four donors was observed for about 4.8% of naive CD4, about 4% of naive CD8, over 2% of memory CD4, and around 0.42% of memory CD8 clonotypes. Because the study included a small number of donors, the genetic and exposure-history diversity represented was limited. Based on pairwise subsampling, the degree of clonotype sharing among donors was expected to be affected by sequencing depth. Incomplete sequencing was indicated by rarefaction of sorted-subset datasets, despite the large sequencing depth. Naive subsets generally had larger estimated clonotype richness than memory subsets. Clonotypes shared by all four sorted-subset donors showed higher generation probabilities than non-shared clonotypes.

The CDR3 has 15 amino acids, counting the end cysteine and phenylalanine. The retained sequence is limited to the CDR3, 45 bases, with the frame set at the first base. In the germline V gene, CDR1 corresponds to MNHEY and CDR2 to SVGAGI. The V end loses 0 bases and the J end loses 2 bases, and a stretch of 11 bases separates them. The donors were healthy, HIV-negative adults who had no recently reported acute infections or vaccinations. Only Caucasian adults living in Nashville, Tennessee, USA were represented among the donors. CD4+ T cells were enriched through magnetic negative selection, after which naive cells were positively selected on CD45RA and the remaining negative fraction served as the memory subset. After blood collection by leukapheresis, PBMCs were isolated using Ficoll-Histopaque density gradient centrifugation and then cryopreserved in the vapor phase of liquid nitrogen. Purity and quantity of every magnetically sorted T cell population were checked by analytical flow cytometry. From each sorted fraction, genomic DNA was isolated and quantified by UV absorbance on a Nanodrop 2000c.

As to this clone: Its antigen is unknown. Base quality data are lacking; no much larger clone is found one base away.

TCR CDR3 regions were amplified from genomic DNA by multiplex PCR using the deep immunoSEQ assay. For each cell subset, the extracted genomic DNA was distributed evenly across all wells of several immunoSEQ 96-well plates, and each plate served as one replicate. For sorted subsets, about 200 ng genomic DNA, equal to 25,000 to 35,000 T cell genomes, was loaded into each replicate PCR. Purified libraries were measured with a Qubit 3.0 fluorometer, size-checked on a Bioanalyzer 2100, and measured again with the KAPA Library Quantification kit. Every immunoSEQ 96-well plate was sequenced on a separate single-read 150-cycle Illumina NextSeq 550 flow cell. In the source study's methods: The immunoSEQ output contained only junctional sequences without quality scores, so filtering could not match that applied to full-length reads. To assign V/J genes and CDR3, sequences were annotated using PyIR, a Python wrapper for IgBLAST v1.9, with IMGT germline references. Any read was removed if the V/J assignment was weak (E-value above 1e-6), the CDR3 was missing, or the read contained stop codons, out-of-frame junctions, or ambiguous translated residues. A V3J clonotype was defined by an identical inferred V gene, J gene, and CDR3 amino acid sequence. To compute the percentage overlap between repertoires, the number of shared unique clonotypes was divided by the size of the smaller repertoire. Three approaches were used to assess repertoire richness: RTK rarefaction, the Chao1 estimator, and Recon v2.1 estimates of unobserved clonotypes. OLGA was used to compute generation probabilities for all TCRbeta clonotypes that the gDNA method yielded from several donors. The table was pulled from immuneACCESS by TCRdb, which kept in-frame rearrangements only. Such tables lose some clones; where checked, under half of the loss comes from unresolved V genes, and the rest has no known cause. D and trimming were read from the DNA, whereas the V and J calls and clone size are those reported in that table. This sample has some 1.5 million clones in its table, and approximately 97% of those were observed once. Over 1% of the sample is held by the ten biggest clonotypes.

The V and J segments used are TRBV6-5 and TRBJ2-7; confidence is insufficient to name the D gene. This clonotype was sampled from a young man in good health. The sample taken for sequencing was naive CD4+ T cells sorted from blood. According to the study, the label for this sample's cell subset or site signals: CD45RA+ positively selected. The nucleotide sequence is given as TGTGCCAGCAGTTACTCTCTTTTTTTACCCTACGAGCAGTACTTC. Protein translation: CASSYSLFLPYEQYF.